The present T cell receptor beta chain was sequenced within a study of ipilimumab plus nivolumab after autologous stem cell transplantation. Profiled with immunoSEQ multiplex PCR; TCRdb holds only in-frame clones, not every one. The sample has about 9,800 clones; almost 70% are singletons. V lost 6 bases, J lost 5 bases, and 7 bases stayed unmatched. This CDR3 region has 15 residues. Germline loops: CDR1 MNHNS, CDR2 SASEGT. The clonotype was recovered from a female donor with multiple myeloma. The J gene is TRBJ2-5, the V gene TRBV6-1, with 12 positions matching TRBD2. Here the sequenced sample was PBMCs, taken in a trial of ipilimumab plus nivolumab as post-transplant consolidation. For the CDR3, the DNA is TGTGCCAGCAGGCCCCGACTAGCGGGAGTGGAGACCCAGTACTTC. Residues: CASRPRLAGVETQYF.